This T cell receptor beta chain is drawn from a study of T cells expressing NK-cell markers. Background on the study: All TCR beta repertoires analysed originated from sorted CD3+CD56+NKG2C+, CD3+CD56+NKG2C- and CD3+CD56-NKG2C+ T cells.

CDR1 is DFQATT and CDR2 is SNEGSKA in the germline V gene (reference sequence). The CDR3 length is 19 residues. Beta-chain TCR cDNA was generated via 5'RACE template switching with UMIs. From its re-call of the 5' RACE reads, TCRdb lists each CDR3 protein once, without DNA. This repertoire includes roughly 430,000 distinct CDR3 sequences. The sequence was collected from a woman aged 18 to 75 in good health. This rearrangement joins TRBV20-1 to TRBJ2-2. The specimen sequenced was blood T cells: a sorted CD56 or NKG2C T cell subset, CD4+ or CD8+ T cells, or bulk PBMC T cells (not recorded which). CDR3: CSARESDHGSPKPTGELFF.